The 31 T cell receptor beta chains listed next were all sequenced from one sample in a study of blood T cell repertoires in COVID-19. Using immunoSEQ multiplex PCR, the repertoire was profiled, and TCRdb retains in-frame clones only, with some absent. The repertoire has some 190,000 clones, more than 75% of them found once; the top ten carry approximately 15%. Sequencing used PBMCs or T cells enriched from blood (not recorded which). The receptors stem from a man aged 55-75 years who had been exposed to COVID-19.

As regards this clone: The sample holds other DNA sequences that translate to the same CDR3. The rearrangement joins TRBV19 to TRBJ2-3, with 7 bases identical to TRBD1. There are 15 residues in the CDR3. V gave up 5 bases and J gave up 0 bases; unmatched junction bases: 5. Germline assignment: CDR1 LNHDA and CDR2 SQIVND (reference sequence). CDR3 DNA: TGTGCCAGTAGTTGGGGACAGATCAGCACAGATACGCAGTATTTT. Its protein product is CASSWGQISTDTQYF.

The chain links TRBV30 to TRBJ2-1; 7 positions agree with TRBD2. The V gene end was trimmed by 0 bases and the J gene end by 6 bases; junction bases not matched to a gene: 8. Germline V gene data show CDR1 as GTSNPN and CDR2 as SVGIG (reference sequence). The CDR3 has 15 residues. CDR3 in DNA: TGTGCCTGGAGTGTACGAGGTGGGGGGGGCAATGAGCAGTTCTTC. Translation: CAWSVRGGGGNEQFF.

V and J are TRBV19 and TRBJ1-2, with TRBD1 matching 11 bases. Germline trimming cut 9 bases from V and 5 bases from J; bases unmatched to any gene: 11. The CDR3 totals 15 residues. The germline V gene encodes CDR1 LNHDA and CDR2 SQIVND (reference sequence). CDR3: CASRAGTGGGYGYTF. CDR3 bases: TGTGCCAGCCGGGCCGGGACAGGGGGTGGATATGGCTACACCTTC.

The genes are TRBV6-1 and TRBJ2-7; tentatively, D is TRBD2 (6 bases). Germline V CDR1 and CDR2: MNHNS, SASEGT. The CDR3 runs 15 residues. Trimming took off 1 base at V and 0 bases at J, with 10 bases between the two ends. CDR3: CASSEDYGSSYEQYF. CDR3 nucleotide sequence: TGTGCCAGCAGTGAAGACTACGGGAGCTCCTACGAGCAGTACTTC.

The genes are TRBV9 and TRBJ2-2; D remains ambiguous. This CDR3 comprises 14 residues. Trimming pared 5 bases from V and 4 bases from J, leaving 12 bases between. Germline-derived CDR1 and CDR2 are SGDLS and YYNGEE. The DNA of the CDR3 is TGTGCCAGCAGGACTGATGTGGGCACCGGGGAGCTGTTTTTT. Translation gives CASRTDVGTGELFF. Supplemented by reference TRBV9 and TRBJ2-2, the full variable domain reads DSGVTQTPKHLITATGQRVTLRCSPRSGDLSVYWYQQSLDQGLQFLIQYYNGEERAKGNILERFSAQQFPDLHSELNLSSLELGDSALYFCASRTDVGTGELFFGEGSRLTVL.

The chain has TRBV5-8 and TRBJ1-2; D may be TRBD1 (6 bases). The germline CDR1 and CDR2 sequences are SGHTS and YDEGEE. CDR3 length equals 15 residues. V shed 7 bases and J shed 4 bases, with 20 bases lying between them. The CDR3 sequence: CASSEPGIQGYGYTF. The CDR3, as DNA: TGTGCCAGCTCCGAACCGGGCATACAGGGCTATGGCTACACCTTC.

This chain links TRBV3-1 (or the pseudogene TRBV3-2) with TRBJ1-2; possible D gene TRBD1, 5 bases. Germline CDR1 and CDR2: LGHDT and YNNKEL (reference sequence). The CDR3 has 13 amino acids. Trimming pared 1 base from V and 5 bases from J, leaving 8 bases between. The CDR3 reads CASSQGQPYGYTF. For the CDR3, the DNA is TGTGCCAGCAGCCAAGGACAGCCTTATGGCTACACCTTC.

The V gene is TRBV11-3, the J gene TRBJ2-2, with D possibly TRBD2 on 5 matching bases. The V gene lost 1 base and the J gene lost 2 bases, with 14 bases spanning the gap. The CDR3 loop spans 17 amino acids. Germline CDR1 and CDR2: SGHNT and YENEEA. The CDR3: CASSLVASRHNTGELFF. The CDR3 DNA is TGTGCCAGCAGCTTAGTCGCTAGCAGGCATAACACCGGGGAGCTGTTTTTT.

In its sample, this clone was seen many times. The genes are TRBV7-2 and TRBJ2-7; 8 nucleotides line up with TRBD1. Germline V lookup: CDR1 SGHTA, CDR2 FQGNSA. After removal of 0 bases from V and 2 bases from J, the junction contained 9 bases not matched to a gene. The CDR3 totals 17 residues. CDR3 in DNA: TGTGCCAGCAGCTTAGCCCCCTACAGGGGGAAGACCTACGAGCAGTACTTC. It yields the protein CASSLAPYRGKTYEQYF.

The rearrangement joins TRBV6-6 to TRBJ2-6; a possible D gene is TRBD2 (6 bases). Germline V gene sequence: CDR1 MNHNY, CDR2 SVGAGI (reference sequence). CDR3 size: 15 residues. Trimming left V 6 bases short and J 3 bases short, with 12 bases between. CDR3 in amino acids: CASSPPGLGANVLTF. The DNA of the CDR3 is TGTGCCAGCAGCCCGCCGGGACTTGGGGCCAACGTCCTGACTTTC.

The chain recombines TRBV28 with TRBJ1-2, with D perhaps TRBD1 (5 bases). The CDR3 runs to 14 residues. Germline values: CDR1 MDHEN, CDR2 SYDVKM. Between the trimmed V and J ends, which lost 3 bases and 8 bases, there was a span of 16 bases. The CDR3 region is CASSLTPSGLGYTF. DNA for the CDR3: TGTGCCAGCAGTTTGACCCCGTCAGGGCTAGGCTACACCTTC.

The V and J genes are TRBV6-6 and TRBJ1-4; a possible D gene is TRBD1 (6 bases). Trimming removed 7 bases from V and 6 bases from J, with 15 bases in between. The CDR3 length is 14 residues. Germline CDR1 is MNHNY and CDR2 is SVGAGI (reference sequence). The CDR3 loop is CASTPKGVDEKLFF. The DNA for the CDR3 is TGTGCCAGCACCCCAAAGGGGGTGGATGAAAAACTGTTTTTT.

V gene TRBV19 combines with J gene TRBJ1-2, with 7 bases fitting TRBD1. Unmatched junction bases numbered 11, after V lost 6 bases and J lost 4 bases. Germline lookup yields CDR1 LNHDA and CDR2 SQIVND (reference sequence). This CDR3 spans 15 amino acids. The CDR3 sequence is CASRNLDRVSYGYTF. CDR3 DNA sequence: TGTGCCAGTAGGAACCTAGACAGGGTGAGCTATGGCTACACCTTC.

The V gene is TRBV28, the J gene TRBJ1-2; 12 bases agree with TRBD1. Losses at the gene ends were 6 bases for V and 4 bases for J; bases not matched to a gene: 6. The CDR3 is 15 residues long. The germline V gene has CDR1 MDHEN and CDR2 SYDVKM. The CDR3 sequence: CASSNPGQGAYGYTF. In DNA form, the CDR3 reads TGTGCCAGCAGCAACCCGGGACAGGGGGCCTATGGCTACACCTTC.

This clone is a singleton in its sample. This sequence joins TRBV19 and TRBJ2-1, with 8 bases fitting TRBD2. The CDR3 sequence is 15 residues long. J gave up 7 bases and V 3 bases, and 8 bases lay outside the gene matches. Looked up from germline, CDR1 is LNHDA and CDR2 is SQIVND (reference sequence). CDR3 in amino acids: CASSIIRGGGNEQFF. Written as DNA, the CDR3 is TGTGCCAGTAGTATCATTAGGGGCGGGGGGAATGAGCAGTTCTTC.

The chain uses TRBV30 and TRBJ1-5; maybe TRBD1 (6 bases). The V gene's germline CDR1 is GTSNPN and CDR2 SVGIG (reference sequence). Trimming pared 4 bases from V and 6 bases from J, leaving 22 bases between. The CDR3 contains 16 residues. The CDR3 here is CAWTPGGARVSQPQHF. The DNA for the CDR3 is TGTGCCTGGACCCCTGGGGGCGCCAGGGTTAGTCAGCCCCAGCATTTT.

The chain combines TRBV5-4 with TRBJ2-3, with D possibly TRBD2 on 5 matching bases. V gave up 2 bases and J gave up 4 bases, with 14 bases separating them. CDR1 and CDR2 from the germline V gene are SGHNT and YYREEE (reference sequence). The CDR3 contains 15 residues. The CDR3 region has the DNA TGTGCCAGCAGCTTTCTCTCCCGAGGGCCAGATACGCAGTATTTT. Amino acid sequence: CASSFLSRGPDTQYF.

V gene TRBV27 combines with J gene TRBJ1-2; 7 bases line up with TRBD1. Trimming at V came to 2 bases and at J to 2 bases, leaving 2 bases not matched to a gene. Germline V CDR1 and CDR2: MNHEY, SMNVEV (reference sequence). The CDR3 length is 14 residues. The CDR3 spells CASSLQGGNYGYTF. Written as DNA, the CDR3 is TGTGCCAGCAGTTTACAGGGGGGCAACTATGGCTACACCTTC.

J is TRBJ2-1 and V is TRBV19; no definite D call. This CDR3 is built from 17 residues. Trimming shortened V by 6 bases and J by 1 base, and 19 bases separated the two germline ends. Germline assignment: CDR1 LNHDA and CDR2 SQIVND (reference sequence). Written as DNA, the CDR3 is TGTGCCAGTAGCCCACTACCAAACCCGTGGTCCTACAATGAGCAGTTCTTC. Translating it yields CASSPLPNPWSYNEQFF.

The chain combines TRBV20-1 with TRBJ1-1; D is perhaps TRBD1 (6 bases). Germline V gene sequence: CDR1 DFQATT, CDR2 SNEGSKA (reference sequence). Trimming cost V 3 bases and J 0 bases, with 11 bases left between them. The CDR3 length is 14 residues. The CDR3 region is CSASIRGLNTEAFF. DNA of the CDR3: TGCAGTGCTAGTATCAGGGGCTTGAACACTGAAGCTTTCTTT.

The chain carries TRBV30 and TRBJ1-4; 7 nucleotides agree with TRBD1. This CDR3 region has 14 residues. Germline CDR1 is GTSNPN and CDR2 is SVGIG (reference sequence). V was clipped by 1 base and J by 3 bases; unmatched bases: 2. CDR3 loop: CAWSEQGANEKLFF. The CDR3 DNA reads TGTGCCTGGAGTGAGCAGGGGGCTAATGAAAAACTGTTTTTT. Full variable domain (rest looked up from reference TRBV30 and TRBJ1-4): SQTIHQWPATLVQPVGSPLSLECTVEGTSNPNLYWYRQAAGRGLQLLFYSVGIGQISSEVPQNLSASRPQDRQFILSSKKLLLSDSGFYLCAWSEQGANEKLFFGSGTQLSVL.

V and J are TRBV2 and TRBJ1-4; TRBD1 might be the D (5 bases). This CDR3 has 13 amino acids. CDR1 is SNHLY, CDR2 FYNNEI, per germline. V was shortened by 7 bases and J by 4 bases, with 10 bases between the two germline ends. CDR3 coding DNA: TGTGCCAGCATGCGTCAGGGTAATGAAAAACTGTTTTTT. As protein: CASMRQGNEKLFF. Supplemented by reference TRBV2 and TRBJ1-4, the full variable domain reads EPEVTQTPSHQVTQMGQEVILRCVPISNHLYFYWYRQILGQKVEFLVSFYNNEISEKSEIFDDQFSVERPDGSNFTLKIRSTKLEDSAMYFCASMRQGNEKLFFGSGTQLSVL.

The V gene is TRBV24-1, the J gene TRBJ2-1; the match to TRBD2 covers 12 bases. The V segment lost 3 bases and the J segment 4 bases; nucleotides outside the gene matches: 3. Germline V gene lookup returns CDR1 KGHDR and CDR2 SFDVKD. The CDR3 runs to 16 residues. The CDR3 protein is CATSDPGTSGYNEQFF. The CDR3 DNA is TGTGCCACCAGTGATCCCGGGACTAGCGGGTACAATGAGCAGTTCTTC.

The gene calls are TRBV7-2 and TRBJ1-1, with unresolved D. The CDR3 is 12 residues long. Germline values: CDR1 SGHTA, CDR2 FQGNSA. V was shortened by 5 bases and J by 1 base, with 5 bases between the two germline ends. The CDR3 region has the DNA TGTGCCAGCAGCCCACAGAACACTGAAGCTTTCTTT. This encodes CASSPQNTEAFF. The full variable domain, completed using reference TRBV7-2 and TRBJ1-1, is GAGVSQSPSNKVTEKGKDVELRCDPISGHTALYWYRQSLGQGLEFLIYFQGNSAPDKSGLPSDRFSAERTGGSVSTLTIQRTQQEDSAVYLCASSPQNTEAFFGQGTRLTVV.

This clone showed up just once. This sequence joins TRBV5-4 and TRBJ2-2, with 7 bases fitting TRBD2. The V gene end was trimmed by 0 bases and the J gene end by 7 bases; junction bases not matched to a gene: 6. Germline CDR1 reads SGHNT; CDR2 reads YYREEE (reference sequence). There are 15 residues in the CDR3. CDR3 protein: CASSLGGRKVGELFF. DNA of the CDR3: TGTGCCAGCAGCTTGGGCGGGAGAAAGGTCGGGGAGCTGTTTTTT. Full variable domain (outside the CDR3, taken from reference TRBV5-4 and TRBJ2-2): ETGVTQSPTHLIKTRGQQVTLRCSSQSGHNTVSWYQQALGQGPQFIFQYYREEENGRGNFPPRFSGLQFPNYSSELNVNALELDDSALYLCASSLGGRKVGELFFGEGSRLTVL.

This chain uses TRBV27 with TRBJ1-2, with D possibly being TRBD1 (5 bases). Germline V gene data show CDR1 as MNHEY and CDR2 as SMNVEV (reference sequence). This CDR3 region has 15 residues. The V end lost 2 bases, the J end lost 4 bases, and 14 bases lay between the germline ends. CDR3 DNA: TGTGCCAGCAGTTTAAAAGGGGCCCATCCCTATGGCTACACCTTC. Its protein is CASSLKGAHPYGYTF.

The chain couples TRBV7-9 to TRBJ2-7, with TRBD1 matching 11 bases. CDR1 is SEHNR, CDR2 FQNEAQ, per germline (reference sequence). The CDR3 is 15 residues long. V lost 2 bases to trimming and J lost 7 bases; unmatched junction nucleotides: 7. The CDR3 DNA reads TGTGCCAGCAGCTTATCTGGGACAGGGGGAGGAGAGCAGTACTTC. Residues: CASSLSGTGGGEQYF.

This rearrangement joins TRBV9 to TRBJ2-7; the match to TRBD2 covers 11 bases. Germline lookup yields CDR1 SGDLS and CDR2 YYNGEE. The junction had 5 bases not matched to a gene; V was cut back by 3 bases and J by 0 bases. This CDR3 region has 16 residues. The CDR3 reads CASSGGLAGYSYEQYF. The CDR3 DNA sequence: TGTGCCAGCAGCGGAGGACTAGCGGGCTACTCCTACGAGCAGTACTTC.

V gene TRBV7-2 combines with J gene TRBJ2-7; 7 positions agree with TRBD2. The junction had 6 bases not matched to a gene; V was cut back by 1 base and J by 0 bases. Germline loops: CDR1 SGHTA, CDR2 FQGNSA. CDR3 length: 16 residues. The CDR3 sequence: CASSLGWRESSYEQYF. The DNA of the CDR3 is TGTGCCAGCAGCTTAGGGTGGCGGGAGAGCTCCTACGAGCAGTACTTC.

J is TRBJ2-5 and V is TRBV7-8; 8 bases match TRBD1. V gave up 2 bases and J gave up 4 bases; unmatched junction bases: 6. The CDR3 runs 15 residues. Germline lookup yields CDR1 SGHVS and CDR2 FQNEAQ. CDR3 DNA sequence: TGTGCCAGCAGCTTACGCGAAACAGGGGGAGAGACCCAGTACTTC. It specifies CASSLRETGGETQYF. The variable domain in full, with the rest retrieved from reference TRBV7-8 and TRBJ2-5, is GAGVSQSPRYKVAKRGQDVALRCDPISGHVSLFWYQQALGQGPEFLTYFQNEAQLDKSGLPSDRFFAERPEGSVSTLKIQRTQQEDSAVYLCASSLRETGGETQYFGPGTRLLVL.

Only a few counts were recorded for this clone. This rearrangement joins TRBV7-3 to TRBJ1-2; D may be TRBD1 (5 bases). The CDR3 contains 13 residues. V was trimmed by 4 bases and J by 4 bases, leaving 10 bases between them. CDR1 SGHTA and CDR2 FQGTGA come from the germline V gene. The CDR3 is CASSSDSRYGYTF. The CDR3 bases are TGTGCCAGCAGCTCCGACAGCCGCTATGGCTACACCTTC.